One and the same sample provided the 20 T cell receptor beta chains below, sequenced in a study of T cell changes during pregnancy in multiple sclerosis. TCRdb's copy holds only in-frame clones and misses some; the assay was immunoSEQ multiplex PCR. The table records some 46,000 clones, approximately 92% of them present only once. The material sequenced was peripheral blood, taken in the third trimester of pregnancy. The receptors here all came from a female donor with multiple sclerosis, enrolled in a pregnancy study.

This clone was recorded only once. The chain links TRBV5-1 to TRBJ1-2; TRBD1 aligns across 8 bases. Germline V lookup: CDR1 SGHRS, CDR2 YFSETQ. With V trimmed by 2 bases and J by 4 bases, 7 bases remained unmatched. CDR3 length: 15 residues. Here the CDR3 reads CASSFDGTGIYGYTF. The CDR3 nucleotides read TGCGCCAGCAGCTTTGACGGGACAGGTATCTATGGCTACACCTTC.

The gene calls are TRBV30 and TRBJ1-5; D gene ambiguous. The germline CDR1 and CDR2 sequences are GTSNPN and SVGIG (reference sequence). The CDR3 covers 15 residues. Trimming pared 3 bases from V and 0 bases from J, leaving 12 bases between. The CDR3 loop reads CAWRSSGHSNQPQHF. In DNA form, the CDR3 reads TGTGCCTGGAGGAGCAGCGGTCATAGCAATCAGCCCCAGCATTTT.

The chain uses TRBV18 and TRBJ2-7; the match to TRBD2 covers 12 bases. J gave up 3 bases and V 2 bases, and 8 bases lay outside the gene matches. This CDR3 is 17 amino acids long. Germline CDR1 is KGHSH and CDR2 is LQKENI. The CDR3 DNA follows: TGTGCCAGCTCACCATCATCGCGGACTAGCGGGATCTACGAGCAGTACTTC. The encoded protein is CASSPSSRTSGIYEQYF. Based on the CDR3 plus reference TRBV18 and TRBJ2-7, the full variable domain is NAGVMQNPRHLVRRRGQEARLRCSPMKGHSHVYWYRQLPEEGLKFMVYLQKENIIDESGMPKERFSAEFPKEGPSILRIQQVVRGDSAAYFCASSPSSRTSGIYEQYFGPGTRLTVT.

The rearrangement joins TRBV12-5 to TRBJ1-3, with 7 bases matching TRBD1. Germline lookup yields CDR1 LGHNT and CDR2 FRNRAP. The CDR3 has 14 amino acids. Trimming took 4 bases from V and 4 from J; bases not matched to a gene: 4. CDR3 in amino acids: CASGSGQIGNTIYF. CDR3 nucleotide sequence: TGTGCTAGTGGTTCGGGACAGATAGGAAACACCATATATTTT.

This chain uses TRBV27 with TRBJ2-1, with TRBD2 as a possible D gene (5 bases). Trimming cost V 0 bases and J 4 bases, with 13 bases left between them. The CDR3 is 16 amino acids. Germline V gene data show CDR1 as MNHEY and CDR2 as SMNVEV (reference sequence). The CDR3 DNA reads TGTGCCAGCAGTTTATCGGGCGGGCTCCTATACAATGAGCAGTTCTTC. Protein: CASSLSGGLLYNEQFF.

This sequence joins TRBV21-1 and TRBJ2-7; no DNA check was done on the table's D call, TRBD1. TRBV21-1 represents a pseudogene. CDR3 length: 14 residues. CDR3 sequence: CASEIGQGAYEQYF. The CDR3 coding sequence is TGTGCCAGCGAGATAGGACAGGGCGCCTACGAGCAGTACTTC.

The CDR3 nucleotides are TGTGCCAGCAGTTACGGGACTAGCGGGTACAATGAGCAGTTCTTC. It encodes CASSYGTSGYNEQFF. This chain uses TRBV6-5 with TRBJ2-1; 12 positions agree with TRBD2. CDR1 is MNHEY and CDR2 is SVGAGI in the germline V gene. The J segment lost 4 bases and the V segment lost 2 bases, leaving 0 bases of the junction unmatched. This CDR3 region has 15 residues.

The chain is built from TRBV4-1 and TRBJ1-2, with 8 bases aligning to TRBD1. The CDR3 sequence is 16 residues long. The V gene end was trimmed by 0 bases and the J gene end by 6 bases; junction bases not matched to a gene: 9. Germline CDR1 MGHRA, CDR2 YSYEKL. The CDR3 is CASSQEGAETGDGYTF. The CDR3 DNA sequence: TGCGCCAGCAGCCAAGAGGGGGCGGAGACAGGGGATGGCTACACCTTC.

V usage is TRBV12-1 and J usage is TRBJ2-7; TRBD2 reflects the table's D call only, with no check against the DNA. TRBV12-1 is a pseudogene segment. The CDR3 is made up of 15 amino acids. The CDR3 bases are TGTGCCAGCAGCTTTGGGGGACTAGCCGTTCGCGAGCAGTACTTC. Translation: CASSFGGLAVREQYF.

The chain recombines TRBV2 with TRBJ2-1; D call uncertain. CDR1 and CDR2 from the germline V gene are SNHLY and FYNNEI. V was clipped by 3 bases and J by 6 bases, with 9 bases between them. This CDR3 spans 13 amino acids. The CDR3 reads CASSDTGSNEQFF. CDR3 in DNA: TGTGCCAGCAGTGATACGGGTTCCAATGAGCAGTTCTTC.

V usage is TRBV28 and J usage is TRBJ2-1, with D maybe TRBD1 (6 bases). From germline, CDR1 is MDHEN and CDR2 SYDVKM. Trimming pared 6 bases from V and 7 bases from J, leaving 19 bases between. This CDR3 contains 15 residues. CDR3 nucleotides: TGTGCCAGCAGCCGAGGGACACCAAACGTTAATGAGCAGTTCTTC. Protein product: CASSRGTPNVNEQFF.

In this sample, this clone turned up once. The CDR3 region has the DNA TGTGCCAGCTCACCCAGGGAAGGCATTCAGTACTTC. This encodes CASSPREGIQYF. V gene TRBV18 combines with J gene TRBJ2-4; a possible D gene is TRBD1 (5 bases). In germline, CDR1 is KGHSH, CDR2 LQKENI. The CDR3 length is 12 residues. Between the trimmed V and J ends, which lost 3 bases and 9 bases, there was a span of 9 bases.

Here the CDR3 reads CASSSAGVTDTQYF. The CDR3 DNA reads TGTGCCAGCAGTTCTGCGGGAGTGACAGATACGCAGTATTTT. The rearrangement links TRBV4-2 to TRBJ2-3; 7 positions match TRBD2. Per germline, CDR1 LGHNA and CDR2 YNFKEQ. Trimming at V came to 6 bases and at J to 3 bases, leaving 6 bases not matched to a gene. The CDR3 covers 14 residues.

This clone was seen only once. CDR3 residues: CASSQEWWTSGNTDTQYF. In DNA form, the CDR3 reads TGCGCCAGCAGCCAGGAATGGTGGACTAGCGGGAACACAGATACGCAGTATTTT. The chain uses TRBV4-3 and TRBJ2-3; 12 bases line up with TRBD2. Per germline, CDR1 LGHNA and CDR2 YSLEER. Trimming took 3 bases from V and 2 from J; bases not matched to a gene: 9. The CDR3 length is 18 residues.

As for this clone: A read error may explain this, as a much larger clone is one base away. Other DNA sequences in the sample encode the same CDR3. The J gene is TRBJ2-1, the V gene TRBV6-1, with 13 bases that match TRBD2. V dropped 1 base and J dropped 6; count of bases not matched to a gene: 0. Germline CDR1 is MNHNS and CDR2 is SASEGT. The CDR3 is made up of 15 amino acids. Here the CDR3 reads CASSEGTSGSNEQFF. As DNA, the CDR3 is TGTGCCAGCAGTGAAGGGACTAGCGGGAGCAATGAGCAGTTCTTC.

J is TRBJ2-1 and V is TRBV28, with TRBD2 identical over 8 bases. Germline V lookup: CDR1 MDHEN, CDR2 SYDVKM. The CDR3 contains 14 residues. The trim removed 10 bases at V and 6 bases at J, leaving 11 bases unmatched. CDR3: CAIQAGAIINEQFF. The CDR3 region has the DNA TGTGCCATCCAAGCGGGAGCTATTATCAATGAGCAGTTCTTC.

V and J are TRBV7-2 and TRBJ2-7; maybe TRBD2 (6 bases). CDR1 is SGHTA, CDR2 FQGNSA, per germline. The CDR3 is made up of 13 amino acids. Trimming took 6 bases from V and 0 from J, leaving 9 bases between them. The CDR3 loop is CASRPTSSYEQYF. The CDR3 nucleotides read TGTGCCAGCAGACCGACTAGCTCCTACGAGCAGTACTTC.

The rearrangement links TRBV5-1 to TRBJ2-1; unclear D gene. The V and J ends lost 0 bases and 0 bases respectively, with 7 bases between them. CDR1 is SGHRS, CDR2 YFSETQ, per germline. The CDR3 has 15 residues. CDR3: CASSLGAYSYNEQFF. The DNA for the CDR3 is TGCGCCAGCAGCTTGGGTGCCTACTCCTACAATGAGCAGTTCTTC.

The chain employs TRBV4-1 and TRBJ2-3, with D possibly being TRBD1 (5 bases). V was shortened by 3 bases and J by 3 bases, with 10 bases between the two germline ends. CDR1 is MGHRA, CDR2 YSYEKL, per germline. This CDR3 is built from 14 residues. The CDR3 spells CASSQGLGTDTQYF. The DNA for the CDR3 is TGCGCCAGCAGCCAGGGGCTTGGGACAGATACGCAGTATTTT.

CDR3: CASSDSLAAGELFF. In DNA, the CDR3 is TGTGCCAGCAGTGACTCTTTGGCGGCCGGGGAGCTGTTTTTT. V gene TRBV6-4 combines with J gene TRBJ2-2; D remains ambiguous. Germline V gives CDR1 MRHNA, CDR2 SNTAGT. Trimming removed 0 bases from V and 6 bases from J, with 8 bases in between. There are 14 residues in the CDR3.